This T cell receptor (beta chain) was documented in a study of regulatory T cells in long-lasting Graves disease. V shed 6 bases and J shed 6 bases, with 18 bases lying between them. Germline V CDR1 and CDR2: MDHEN, SYDVKM. CDR3 length: 15 amino acids. Time point noted: newly diagnosed GD, antithyroid drugs for less than 3 months. The TCR library was made from RNA that had been extracted from PBMCs in TRIzol. There are many counts of this clonotype. Arm-PCR of CDR3 regions and iRepertoire HTBI primers were the basis on which TCR beta libraries were built. MiXCR, applied by TCRdb to the multiplex PCR reads, yields one record per CDR3 protein. Of 400,000 to 550,000 distinct CDR3 sequences listed, about 15% are singletons. Another study also made use of these data, one on T cells in Graves' hyperthyroidism and ophthalmopathy.

The chain employs TRBV28 and TRBJ1-5; weak D call: TRBD1 (6 bases). The sample here was peripheral blood mononuclear cells (PBMCs), taken at new diagnosis, from a patient treated with antithyroid drugs. This receptor was identified in a woman younger than 45 with Graves disease. The CDR3 sequence: CASSPPGGLFQPQHF. DNA for the CDR3: TGTGCCAGCAGCCCTCCGGGGGGCTTGTTTCAGCCCCAGCATTTT.